This passage covers 9 T cell receptor beta chains from one sample sequenced in a study of early T cells in non-severe SARS-CoV-2 infection. MiXCR, run by TCRdb on the 5' RACE reads, gives a single entry per CDR3 protein. Among 90,000 to 120,000 distinct CDR3 sequences listed, 12% were seen once. Sequencing was carried out using whole blood. These receptors were collected from an adult who was a healthcare worker with PCR-confirmed SARS-CoV-2 infection or an uninfected control (not recorded which).

In its sample, this clonotype was seen a few times. This rearrangement joins TRBV12-3 or TRBV12-4 to TRBJ2-3; D gene unclear. This CDR3 has 13 amino acids. V was clipped by 2 bases and J by 2 bases, with 5 bases between them. The CDR3 nucleotides are TGTGCCAGCAGTTTACCCTTCACAGATACGCAGTATTTT. It translates to CASSLPFTDTQYF.

Many counts were recorded for this clonotype. This sequence joins TRBV28 and TRBJ2-4, with D perhaps matching TRBD1 (7 bases). Germline CDR1 is MDHEN and CDR2 is SYDVKM. Trimming removed 6 bases at V and 7 bases at J, with 19 bases between. CDR3 size: 15 residues. CDR3 sequence reads: CASSPPGGRGNIQYF. CDR3 sequence (DNA): TGTGCCAGCAGCCCCCCCGGGGGCAGGGGGAACATTCAGTACTTC.

The chain employs TRBV29-1 and TRBJ1-5; D is unclear. This CDR3 is built from 12 residues. The V and J ends lost 6 bases and 4 bases respectively, with 10 bases between them. Germline loops: CDR1 SQVTM, CDR2 ANQGSEA. The CDR3 protein is CSVISGNQPQHF. CDR3 sequence (DNA): TGCAGCGTGATTAGTGGGAATCAGCCCCAGCATTTT. Complete variable domain (other parts from reference TRBV29-1 and TRBJ1-5): SAVISQKPSRDICQRGTSLTIQCQVDSQVTMMFWYRQQPGQSLTLIATANQGSEATYESGFVIDKFPISRPNLTFSTLTVSNMSPEDSSIYLCSVISGNQPQHFGDGTRLSIL.

V gene TRBV20-1 combines with J gene TRBJ2-3; 14 bases fit TRBD2. With 1 base clipped from V and 3 bases from J, the junction kept 0 bases outside the gene matches. Germline loops: CDR1 DFQATT, CDR2 SNEGSKA (reference sequence). CDR3 size: 15 residues. This CDR3 is CSARGLAGGTDTQYF. CDR3 DNA: TGCAGTGCTAGAGGACTAGCGGGGGGGACAGATACGCAGTATTTT.

The table lists this clonotype with a few counts. CDR3 sequence: CASSEGWEYGYTF. Here the CDR3 DNA reads TGTGCCAGCAGTGAGGGTTGGGAATATGGCTACACCTTC. The rearrangement joins TRBV25-1 to TRBJ1-2; D gene ambiguous. CDR1 and CDR2 from the germline V gene are MGHDK and SYGVNS. CDR3 length: 13 residues. Trimming stripped 3 bases from V and 5 bases from J, with 10 bases between.

This clonotype has only a few counts. A read error may produce the germline difference seen at one junction end. This sequence joins TRBV10-3 and TRBJ2-2; a weak D match, TRBD1 (5 bases). The CDR3 runs 11 residues. In germline, CDR1 is ENHRY, CDR2 SYGVKD. The CDR3: CAVRVGGELFF. The CDR3, as DNA: TGTGCCGTCAGGGTTGGCGGGGAGCTGTTTTTT.

This clonotype was seen many times. This CDR3 is CSAREEENTEAFF. The CDR3 DNA reads as TGCAGTGCTAGAGAAGAGGAGAACACTGAAGCTTTCTTT. This chain connects TRBV20-1 to TRBJ1-1; no clear D gene. Germline lookup yields CDR1 DFQATT and CDR2 SNEGSKA (reference sequence). This CDR3 region has 13 residues. With 0 bases removed from V and 1 base from J, the gap between germline ends came to 6 bases.

This chain connects TRBV4-1 to TRBJ2-5; 9 bases agree with TRBD1. Germline V lookup: CDR1 MGHRA, CDR2 YSYEKL. The ends lost 3 bases at V and 5 bases at J; junction bases unmatched: 10. This CDR3 is built from 16 residues. The CDR3 here is CASSQGGQGASETQYF. The CDR3 DNA follows: TGCGCCAGCAGCCAGGGGGGACAGGGAGCGTCGGAGACCCAGTACTTC.

The chain couples TRBV7-9 to TRBJ2-3; tentatively, D is TRBD2 (7 bases). Trimming removed 5 bases from V and 3 bases from J, with 18 bases in between. The germline V gene encodes CDR1 SEHNR and CDR2 FQNEAQ (reference sequence). The CDR3 is 16 amino acids. CDR3: CASSPFVGGRTDTQYF. CDR3 nucleotides: TGTGCCAGCAGCCCATTCGTCGGGGGGCGAACAGATACGCAGTATTTT.